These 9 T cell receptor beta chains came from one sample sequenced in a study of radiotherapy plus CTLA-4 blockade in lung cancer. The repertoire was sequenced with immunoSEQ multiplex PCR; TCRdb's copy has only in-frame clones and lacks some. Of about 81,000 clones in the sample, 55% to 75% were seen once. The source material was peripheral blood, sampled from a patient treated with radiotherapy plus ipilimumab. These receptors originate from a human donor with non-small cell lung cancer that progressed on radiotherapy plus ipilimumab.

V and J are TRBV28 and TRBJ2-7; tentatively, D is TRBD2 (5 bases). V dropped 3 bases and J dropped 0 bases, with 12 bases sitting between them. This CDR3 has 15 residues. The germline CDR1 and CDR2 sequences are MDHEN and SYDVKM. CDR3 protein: CASSFPSEASYEQYF. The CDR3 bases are TGTGCCAGCAGTTTCCCTTCGGAGGCCTCCTACGAGCAGTACTTC.

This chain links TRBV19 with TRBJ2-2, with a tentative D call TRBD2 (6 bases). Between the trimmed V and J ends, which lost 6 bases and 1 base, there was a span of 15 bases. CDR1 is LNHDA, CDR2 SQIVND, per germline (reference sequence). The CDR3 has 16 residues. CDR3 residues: CASRPVGTENTGELFF. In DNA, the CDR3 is TGTGCCAGTAGACCAGTAGGGACTGAGAACACCGGGGAGCTGTTTTTT. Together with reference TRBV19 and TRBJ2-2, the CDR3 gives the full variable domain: DGGITQSPKYLFRKEGQNVTLSCEQNLNHDAMYWYRQDPGQGLRLIYYSQIVNDFQKGDIAEGYSVSREKKESFPLTVTSAQKNPTAFYLCASRPVGTENTGELFFGEGSRLTVL.

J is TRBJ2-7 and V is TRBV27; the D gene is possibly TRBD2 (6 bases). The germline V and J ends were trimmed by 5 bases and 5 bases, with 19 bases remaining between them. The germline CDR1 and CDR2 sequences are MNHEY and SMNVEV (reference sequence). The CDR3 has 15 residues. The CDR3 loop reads CASSPEWGDLDEQYF. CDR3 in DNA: TGTGCCAGCAGTCCCGAGTGGGGGGACCTGGACGAGCAGTACTTC.

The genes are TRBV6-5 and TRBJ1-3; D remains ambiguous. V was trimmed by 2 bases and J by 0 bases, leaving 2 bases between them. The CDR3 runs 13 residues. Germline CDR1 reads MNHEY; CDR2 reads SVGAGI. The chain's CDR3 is CASSYGSGNTIYF. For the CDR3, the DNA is TGTGCCAGCAGTTACGGCTCTGGAAACACCATATATTTT.

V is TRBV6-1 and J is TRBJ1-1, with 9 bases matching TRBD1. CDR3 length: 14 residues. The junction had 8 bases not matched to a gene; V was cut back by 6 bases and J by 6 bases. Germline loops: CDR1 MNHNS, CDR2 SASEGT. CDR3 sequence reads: CASRATGGTAEAFF. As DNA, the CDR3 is TGTGCCAGCAGAGCGACAGGGGGTACCGCTGAAGCTTTCTTT.

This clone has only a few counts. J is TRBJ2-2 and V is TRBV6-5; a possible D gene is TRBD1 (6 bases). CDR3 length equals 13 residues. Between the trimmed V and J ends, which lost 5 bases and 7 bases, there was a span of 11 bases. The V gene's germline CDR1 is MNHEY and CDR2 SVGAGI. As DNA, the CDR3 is TGTGCCAGCAGTCCACAGGGAAACGGGGAGCTGTTTTTT. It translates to CASSPQGNGELFF.

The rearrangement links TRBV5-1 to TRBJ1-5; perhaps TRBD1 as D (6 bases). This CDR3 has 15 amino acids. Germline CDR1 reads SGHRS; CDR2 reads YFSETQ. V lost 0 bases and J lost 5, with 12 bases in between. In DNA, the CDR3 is TGCGCCAGCAGCTTGGGGGGGCTACCCTATCAGCCCCAGCATTTT. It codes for CASSLGGLPYQPQHF.

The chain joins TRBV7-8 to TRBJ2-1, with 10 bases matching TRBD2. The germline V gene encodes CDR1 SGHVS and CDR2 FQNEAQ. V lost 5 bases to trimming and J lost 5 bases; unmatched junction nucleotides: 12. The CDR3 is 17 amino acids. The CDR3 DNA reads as TGTGCCAGCAGCCGCCGGAGCACTAGCGGGGAACACAATGAGCAGTTCTTC. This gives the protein CASSRRSTSGEHNEQFF.

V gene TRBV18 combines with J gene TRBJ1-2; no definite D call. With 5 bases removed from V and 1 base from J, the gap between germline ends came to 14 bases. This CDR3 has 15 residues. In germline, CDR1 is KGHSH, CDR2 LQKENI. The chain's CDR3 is CASSSNAGLNYGYTF. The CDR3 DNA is TGTGCCAGCTCATCCAATGCCGGACTTAACTATGGCTACACCTTC.